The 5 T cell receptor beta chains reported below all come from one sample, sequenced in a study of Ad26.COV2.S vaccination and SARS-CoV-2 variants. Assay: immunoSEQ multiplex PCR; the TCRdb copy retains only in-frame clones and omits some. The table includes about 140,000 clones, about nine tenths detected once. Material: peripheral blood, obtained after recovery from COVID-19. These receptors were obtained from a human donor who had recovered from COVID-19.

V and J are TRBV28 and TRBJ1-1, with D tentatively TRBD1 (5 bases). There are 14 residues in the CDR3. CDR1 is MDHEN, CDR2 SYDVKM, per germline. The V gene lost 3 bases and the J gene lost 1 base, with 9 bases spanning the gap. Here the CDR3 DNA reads TGTGCCAGCAGTTTGGAACAGGAGAACACTGAAGCTTTCTTT. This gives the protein CASSLEQENTEAFF.

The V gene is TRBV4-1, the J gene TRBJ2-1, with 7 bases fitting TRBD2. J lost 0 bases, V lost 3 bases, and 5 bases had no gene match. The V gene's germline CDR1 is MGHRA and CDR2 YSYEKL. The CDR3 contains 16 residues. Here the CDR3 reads CASSQKRLASYNEQFF. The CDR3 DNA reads TGCGCCAGCAGCCAGAAGCGACTAGCCTCCTACAATGAGCAGTTCTTC.

The CDR3 sequence is CASSPPSLTSGGADTQYF. CDR3 nucleotide sequence: TGTGCCAGCAGTCCACCCTCTCTGACTAGCGGGGGGGCAGATACGCAGTATTTT. This chain uses TRBV28 with TRBJ2-3; 14 positions match TRBD2. Germline V lookup: CDR1 MDHEN, CDR2 SYDVKM. The CDR3 is made up of 18 amino acids. Unmatched junction bases numbered 11, after V lost 5 bases and J lost 4 bases.

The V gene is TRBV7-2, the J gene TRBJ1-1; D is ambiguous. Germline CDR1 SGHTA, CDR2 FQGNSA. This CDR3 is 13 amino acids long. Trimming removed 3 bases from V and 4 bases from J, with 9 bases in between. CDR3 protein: CASSFNSPTEAFF. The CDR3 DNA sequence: TGTGCCAGCAGCTTTAACTCTCCCACTGAAGCTTTCTTT.

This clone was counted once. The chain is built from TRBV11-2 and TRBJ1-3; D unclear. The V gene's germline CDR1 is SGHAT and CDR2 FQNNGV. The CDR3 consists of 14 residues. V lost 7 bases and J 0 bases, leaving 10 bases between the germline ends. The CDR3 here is CASIPGSSGNTIYF. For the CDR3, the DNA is TGTGCCAGCATCCCGGGGAGCTCTGGAAACACCATATATTTT.